What follows is one T cell receptor beta chain and its context. What it binds is not known. The CDR3 spans 12 residues. Germline V gene sequence: CDR1 MNHEY, CDR2 SVGAGI. Between the trimmed V and J ends, which lost 4 bases and 11 bases, there was a span of 14 bases. This sample stems from a study of T-cell memory formation after mild COVID-19. Study results and limitations: Clones that contracted from day 15 to 85 had balanced CD4/CD8; later expanders were CD4+ biased. Several responding clones turned up in pre-infection memory, indicating that cross-reactive memory may have taken part.

5'RACE primed from the constant segment yielded TCR alpha and TCR beta cDNA libraries bearing sample barcodes and UMIs. TCRdb recomputed calls from the 5' RACE reads with MiXCR, one row per CDR3 protein. This sample has roughly 180,000 distinct CDR3 sequences, with roughly 18% found just once. Sequenced material: PBMCs or a T cell subset sorted from them (not recorded which). The sequence was collected from a young man who had mild COVID-19 (a few samples of this study predate the infection). Cell type and time point are not known. The chain uses TRBV6-5 and TRBJ1-1; D is ambiguous. This CDR3 reads CASSSPIREAFF. The CDR3 DNA reads TGTGCCAGCAGTTCACCCATCCGTGAGGCTTTCTTT.